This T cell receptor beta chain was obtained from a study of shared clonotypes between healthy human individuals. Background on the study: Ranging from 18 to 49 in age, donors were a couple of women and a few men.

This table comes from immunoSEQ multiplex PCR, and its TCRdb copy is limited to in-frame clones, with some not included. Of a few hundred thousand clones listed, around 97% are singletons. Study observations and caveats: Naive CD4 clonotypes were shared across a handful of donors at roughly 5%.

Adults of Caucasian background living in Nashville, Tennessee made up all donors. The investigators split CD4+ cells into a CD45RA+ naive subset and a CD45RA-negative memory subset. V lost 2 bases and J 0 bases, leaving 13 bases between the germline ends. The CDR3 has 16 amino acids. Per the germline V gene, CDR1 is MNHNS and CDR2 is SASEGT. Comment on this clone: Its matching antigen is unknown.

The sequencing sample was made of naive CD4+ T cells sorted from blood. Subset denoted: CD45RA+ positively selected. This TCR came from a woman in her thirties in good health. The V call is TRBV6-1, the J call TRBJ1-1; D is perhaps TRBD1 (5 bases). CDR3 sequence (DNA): TGTGCCAGCAGTGAAATAAGGGGCGGTCTGAACACTGAAGCTTTCTTT. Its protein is CASSEIRGGLNTEAFF.